The present TCR beta chain was sequenced within a study of blood T cell repertoires in COVID-19. CDR3 length: 16 residues. The V and J ends lost 0 bases and 2 bases respectively, with 12 bases between them. Germline V gives CDR1 SGHRS, CDR2 YFSETQ. Profiling relied on immunoSEQ multiplex PCR, and the TCRdb table lists in-frame clones only, not all of them. The table records some 250,000 clones, about 86% of them present only once. Sequenced input: peripheral blood. The TCR sequence derives from a man older than 75 with acute or convalescent COVID-19. The rearrangement uses TRBV5-1 and TRBJ1-5; D remains ambiguous. The CDR3 spells CASSLEPISGNQPQHF. Written as DNA, the CDR3 is TGCGCCAGCAGCTTGGAACCGATTAGTGGCAATCAGCCCCAGCATTTT.